The T cell receptor beta chain under discussion was sequenced for a study of OX40 agonist ivuxolimab in advanced cancers. About the research overall: Every 2 weeks, patients got intravenous ivuxolimab at one of six dose levels (0.01-10 mg/kg).

Germline V lookup: CDR1 SGHTA, CDR2 FQGNSA. CDR3 length: 16 residues. V lost 3 bases and J 3 bases, leaving 18 bases between the germline ends. This table comes from immunoSEQ multiplex PCR, and its TCRdb copy is limited to in-frame clones, with some not included. There are roughly 100,000 clones in the sample; roughly 87% occur only once, and over 0.3% lies in the top ten. The clonotype was recovered from an adult with an advanced solid tumor such as melanoma, head and neck, liver or kidney cancer. The specimen comprised CD4+ or CD8+ T cells sorted from blood, sampled in a trial of the OX40 agonist ivuxolimab. This chain joins TRBV7-2 and TRBJ2-7; unclear D gene. The CDR3 sequence is CASSLLSIPPYYEQYF. CDR3 in DNA: TGTGCCAGCAGCTTGCTCTCAATCCCCCCTTACTACGAGCAGTACTTC.